This is a list of T cell receptor beta chains from one sample in a study of blood T cell repertoires in COVID-19. Using immunoSEQ multiplex PCR, the repertoire was profiled, and TCRdb retains in-frame clones only, with some absent. The table shows 250,000 to 350,000 clones, with about 91% occurring only once. Sequenced material: peripheral blood. The receptors shown here come from a woman in her sixties or seventies with acute or convalescent COVID-19. CDR3s include the opening cysteine and the closing phenylalanine or tryptophan. D genes are given only for firm matches. Some rows have no size entry. The others give once, few or many, or a class for an expanded clone.

v_call: TRBV6-2/TRBV6-3
clone_size: -
d_call: -
j_call: TRBJ1-2
cdr3_nt: TGTGCCAGCAGTTACTCGATTTCCCAGGCACGCTATGGCTACACCTTC
cdr3_aa: CASSYSISQARYGYTF

v_call: TRBV18
clone_size: once
d_call: -
j_call: TRBJ2-1
cdr3_nt: TGTGCCAGCTCACCACCAATCTCGGGGGATGAGCAGTTCTTC
cdr3_aa: CASSPPISGDEQFF

v_call: TRBV3-1/TRBV3-2
clone_size: -
d_call: -
j_call: TRBJ2-3
cdr3_nt: TGTGCCAGCAGCGGTCTTGCGGTTAGCACAGATACGCAGTATTTT
cdr3_aa: CASSGLAVSTDTQYF

v_call: TRBV9
clone_size: -
d_call: TRBD1
j_call: TRBJ1-3
cdr3_nt: TGTGCCAGCAGCGCCAGTACAGGGGGCGCGGCGGGAAACACCATATATTTT
cdr3_aa: CASSASTGGAAGNTIYF

v_call: TRBV6-5
clone_size: -
d_call: -
j_call: TRBJ1-1
cdr3_nt: TGTGCCAGCAGTTCGGCGGTGAATGAAGCTTTCTTT
cdr3_aa: CASSSAVNEAFF

v_call: TRBV6-6
clone_size: -
d_call: -
j_call: TRBJ2-7
cdr3_nt: TGTGCCAGCAGTTACTCAAGCCAGGATAAAGGTCTGTACTTC
cdr3_aa: CASSYSSQDKGLYF

v_call: TRBV3-1/TRBV3-2
clone_size: -
d_call: TRBD2
j_call: TRBJ2-1
cdr3_nt: TGTGCCAGCAGCTACCGGGGGGGCCATGAGCAGTTCTTC
cdr3_aa: CASSYRGGHEQFF

v_call: TRBV5-6
clone_size: -
d_call: TRBD1
j_call: TRBJ1-2
cdr3_nt: TGTGCCAGCGGACCACAGGGGGCCACTTATGGCTACACCTTC
cdr3_aa: CASGPQGATYGYTF

v_call: TRBV4-3
clone_size: -
d_call: TRBD1
j_call: TRBJ1-4
cdr3_nt: TGCGCCAGCAGCCGAACACAGGGGACGGTTAACTCTGCAACTAATGAAAAACTGTTTTTT
cdr3_aa: CASSRTQGTVNSATNEKLFF

v_call: TRBV29-1
clone_size: -
d_call: TRBD2
j_call: TRBJ2-3
cdr3_nt: TGCAGCTTCTGGACTAGCGGGGGGCAGGATACGCAGTATTTT
cdr3_aa: CSFWTSGGQDTQYF

v_call: TRBV7-3
clone_size: -
d_call: -
j_call: TRBJ2-2
cdr3_nt: TGTGCCAGCAGCTTAAGTCCGAGGGATAACACCGGGGAGCTGTTTTTT
cdr3_aa: CASSLSPRDNTGELFF

v_call: TRBV9
clone_size: -
d_call: TRBD1
j_call: TRBJ1-4
cdr3_nt: TGTGCCAGCAGCACTCGGACAGGGGGGAACGAAAAACTGTTTTTT
cdr3_aa: CASSTRTGGNEKLFF

v_call: TRBV5-1
clone_size: -
d_call: -
j_call: TRBJ2-5
cdr3_nt: TGCGCCAGCAGCTTGCCATCGTCCGGGAGCCAAGAGACCCAGTACTTC
cdr3_aa: CASSLPSSGSQETQYF

v_call: TRBV7-2
clone_size: -
d_call: TRBD1
j_call: TRBJ2-4
cdr3_nt: TGTGCCAGCAGCTTAGGGACAGGGGTAGCCAAAAACATTCAGTACTTC
cdr3_aa: CASSLGTGVAKNIQYF

v_call: TRBV5-6
clone_size: -
d_call: TRBD2
j_call: TRBJ2-3
cdr3_nt: TGTGCCAGCAGCTTCGCCAGGACTAGCGGGACCACAGATACGCAGTATTTT
cdr3_aa: CASSFARTSGTTDTQYF

v_call: TRBV6-2/TRBV6-3
clone_size: -
d_call: TRBD1
j_call: TRBJ1-2
cdr3_nt: TGTGCCAGCAGTTACCCGTATTTCGGACAGGGGTTCGGTGGCTACACCTTC
cdr3_aa: CASSYPYFGQGFGGYTF

v_call: TRBV2
clone_size: -
d_call: TRBD1
j_call: TRBJ1-6
cdr3_nt: TGTGCCAGCACCCCTTGGGACAGGGGTTCACCCCTCCACTTT
cdr3_aa: CASTPWDRGSPLHF

v_call: TRBV2
clone_size: -
d_call: TRBD2
j_call: TRBJ2-7
cdr3_nt: TGTGCCAGCAGAAACCTAGCGGGAGTCGAGCAGTACTTC
cdr3_aa: CASRNLAGVEQYF

v_call: TRBV15
clone_size: -
d_call: -
j_call: TRBJ1-1
cdr3_nt: TGTGCCACCAGCAGAGATGAGTTGGGGGGGGTGACTGAAGCTTTCTTT
cdr3_aa: CATSRDELGGVTEAFF

v_call: TRBV27
clone_size: -
d_call: TRBD1
j_call: TRBJ1-5
cdr3_nt: TGTGCCAGCGCTCCCCGGACAGGGGGTTATTATCAGCCCCAGCATTTT
cdr3_aa: CASAPRTGGYYQPQHF

v_call: TRBV29-1
clone_size: -
d_call: TRBD1
j_call: TRBJ2-7
cdr3_nt: TGCAGCGTTGAAGATCGAGGGACAGGGGTTAACGAGCAGTACTTC
cdr3_aa: CSVEDRGTGVNEQYF

v_call: TRBV5-4
clone_size: -
d_call: -
j_call: TRBJ1-3
cdr3_nt: TGTGCCAGCAACCTCGGCGGCCCGGGAAACACCATATATTTT
cdr3_aa: CASNLGGPGNTIYF

v_call: TRBV19
clone_size: -
d_call: -
j_call: TRBJ1-5
cdr3_nt: TGTGCCAGTAGTATCGTGAGGAATCAGCCCCAGCATTTT
cdr3_aa: CASSIVRNQPQHF

v_call: TRBV4-2
clone_size: -
d_call: -
j_call: TRBJ2-2
cdr3_nt: TGTGCCAGCAGCCAAGAGGCAGGTAACTTTGTCAACACCGGGGAGCTGTTTTTT
cdr3_aa: CASSQEAGNFVNTGELFF

v_call: TRBV7-9
clone_size: once
d_call: -
j_call: TRBJ1-5
cdr3_nt: TGTGCCAGCAGCTTAGGGCAGGCCAATCAGCCCCAGCATTTT
cdr3_aa: CASSLGQANQPQHF

v_call: TRBV5-4
clone_size: -
d_call: TRBD1
j_call: TRBJ1-1
cdr3_nt: TGTGCCAGCAGCCCAGGGACAGGGTTTGACGCTTTCTTT
cdr3_aa: CASSPGTGFDAFF

v_call: TRBV5-1
clone_size: -
d_call: -
j_call: TRBJ1-1
cdr3_nt: TGCGCCAGCAGCTGGGGGGTAGAGCTGAACACTGAAGCTTTCTTT
cdr3_aa: CASSWGVELNTEAFF

v_call: TRBV13
clone_size: -
d_call: -
j_call: TRBJ1-2
cdr3_nt: TGTGCCAGCAGCCAGAGAGGAATAAACTATGGCTACACCTTC
cdr3_aa: CASSQRGINYGYTF

v_call: TRBV2
clone_size: -
d_call: -
j_call: TRBJ2-3
cdr3_nt: TGTGCCAGCAGTGAACTTAGCCCCACAGATACGCAGTATTTT
cdr3_aa: CASSELSPTDTQYF

v_call: TRBV5-1
clone_size: -
d_call: -
j_call: TRBJ2-2
cdr3_nt: TGCGCCAGCAGCTTAGGCCAGGGGTTCACCGGGGAGCTGTTTTTT
cdr3_aa: CASSLGQGFTGELFF

v_call: TRBV28
clone_size: -
d_call: -
j_call: TRBJ2-5
cdr3_nt: TGTGCCAGCAGTTTAACGGGGACAAGTGAAGAGACCCAGTACTTC
cdr3_aa: CASSLTGTSEETQYF

v_call: TRBV2
clone_size: once
d_call: -
j_call: TRBJ2-7
cdr3_nt: TGTGCCAGCAGCGCGGGCCCCGAGGGTTACGAGCAGTACTTC
cdr3_aa: CASSAGPEGYEQYF

v_call: TRBV4-2
clone_size: few
d_call: -
j_call: TRBJ1-5
cdr3_nt: TGTGCCAGCAGCCAGACCCCTCCAGGGGGCAATCAGCCCCAGCATTTT
cdr3_aa: CASSQTPPGGNQPQHF

v_call: TRBV7-9
clone_size: -
d_call: TRBD1
j_call: TRBJ1-4
cdr3_nt: TGTGCCAGCAGCTTATCCAGACAGGGGGGTAATGAAAAACTGTTTTTT
cdr3_aa: CASSLSRQGGNEKLFF

v_call: TRBV27
clone_size: -
d_call: TRBD2
j_call: TRBJ2-1
cdr3_nt: TGTGCCAGCAGTTCCCCTGGACTAGCGGGGGGCCCGAGCTCCTACAATGAGCAGTTCTTC
cdr3_aa: CASSSPGLAGGPSSYNEQFF

v_call: TRBV11-3
clone_size: -
d_call: TRBD2
j_call: TRBJ2-2
cdr3_nt: TGTGCCAGCAGCCCCGGGGGGAGTTGGACCGGGGAGCTGTTTTTT
cdr3_aa: CASSPGGSWTGELFF

v_call: TRBV19
clone_size: -
d_call: TRBD1
j_call: TRBJ2-7
cdr3_nt: TGTGCCAGTAGTATCCCCGGGACAGCATACGAGCAGTACTTC
cdr3_aa: CASSIPGTAYEQYF